The 27 T cell receptor beta chains below all came from one sample that was sequenced in a study of PD-L1 blockade in urothelial cancer. TCRdb's copy holds only in-frame clones and misses some; the assay was immunoSEQ multiplex PCR. The data contain tens of thousands of clones, roughly four fifths of them seen just once; the ten biggest clones take up about 6.8%. The time point denotes: pretreatment peripheral blood. This material consisted of PBMCs, taken around atezolizumab (anti-PD-L1) treatment. The receptor source for this set is a man in his fifties or sixties with urothelial cancer.

This chain joins TRBV27 and TRBJ2-7; tentative D call: TRBD2 (6 bases). CDR1 MNHEY and CDR2 SMNVEV come from the germline V gene (reference sequence). The CDR3 loop spans 13 amino acids. The V gene lost 5 bases and the J gene lost 3 bases, with 11 bases spanning the gap. The DNA for the CDR3 is TGTGCCAGCAGTCCGGGACTCTACTACGAGCAGTACTTC. Amino acids: CASSPGLYYEQYF.

This sequence joins TRBV18 and TRBJ2-3, with D unresolved. This CDR3 has 14 residues. The germline V gene has CDR1 KGHSH and CDR2 LQKENI. The germline V and J ends were trimmed by 3 bases and 4 bases, with 11 bases remaining between them. CDR3 amino acids: CASSPVAEADTQYF. CDR3 coding DNA: TGTGCCAGCTCACCGGTGGCAGAGGCAGATACGCAGTATTTT. Based on the CDR3 plus reference TRBV18 and TRBJ2-3, the full variable domain is NAGVMQNPRHLVRRRGQEARLRCSPMKGHSHVYWYRQLPEEGLKFMVYLQKENIIDESGMPKERFSAEFPKEGPSILRIQQVVRGDSAAYFCASSPVAEADTQYFGPGTRLTVL.

This clone was seen only once. In DNA form, the CDR3 reads TGTGCCAGCAGTTTGGGGCAAGAGAGTCGGGAGACCCAGTACTTC. This sequence encodes CASSLGQESRETQYF. V and J are TRBV6-5 and TRBJ2-5; weak D call: TRBD1 (5 bases). V was shortened by 4 bases and J by 5 bases, with 17 bases between the two germline ends. The CDR3 is made up of 15 amino acids. CDR1 is MNHEY and CDR2 is SVGAGI in the germline V gene.

The chain recombines TRBV4-1 with TRBJ1-2, with TRBD1 matching 7 bases. The germline V gene encodes CDR1 MGHRA and CDR2 YSYEKL. Germline trimming cut 4 bases from V and 3 bases from J; bases unmatched to any gene: 11. The length of the CDR3 is 16 residues. The CDR3 loop reads CASSPTPGQTYYGYTF. CDR3 in DNA: TGCGCCAGCAGCCCAACCCCGGGACAGACTTACTATGGCTACACCTTC.

The chain is built from TRBV20-1 and TRBJ2-3; D gene unclear. Looked up from germline, CDR1 is DFQATT and CDR2 is SNEGSKA (reference sequence). The CDR3 sequence is 11 residues long. V lost 4 bases, J lost 0 bases, and 2 bases lay in between. The CDR3: CSATSTDTQYF. DNA for the CDR3: TGCAGTGCTACTAGCACAGATACGCAGTATTTT.

This clone was counted once. The V gene is TRBV5-4, the J gene TRBJ2-4, with D possibly matching TRBD2 (6 bases). Germline V gene sequence: CDR1 SGHNT, CDR2 YYREEE (reference sequence). The CDR3 is made up of 16 amino acids. The V gene lost 0 bases and the J gene lost 9 bases, with 19 bases spanning the gap. CDR3 in amino acids: CASSLAGGLERGIQYF. The CDR3 region has the DNA TGTGCCAGCAGCTTGGCCGGGGGACTCGAAAGGGGCATTCAGTACTTC.

V and J are TRBV15 and TRBJ2-5; D perhaps matches TRBD2 (5 bases). The CDR3 extends over 14 amino acids. From germline, CDR1 is LNHNV and CDR2 YYDKDF (reference sequence). V lost 1 base, J lost 5 bases, and 11 bases lay in between. CDR3 sequence (DNA): TGTGCCACCAGCAGAGTCGGCAGAGGGGAGACCCAGTACTTC. Its translation is CATSRVGRGETQYF.

On this clone itself: The junction shows a germline mismatch at one end, possibly a read error. In DNA, the CDR3 is TGTGCCAGCAGCTCAGAGGGACACTCCGCGGTTTTT. Translation: CASSSEGHSAVF. V and J are TRBV7-9 and TRBJ1-5; tentatively, D is TRBD1 (6 bases). Germline CDR1 SEHNR, CDR2 FQNEAQ (reference sequence). This CDR3 spans 12 amino acids.

The chain has TRBV19 and TRBJ2-5, with D tentatively TRBD1 (5 bases). The CDR3 is 15 amino acids. The germline V and J ends were trimmed by 4 bases and 4 bases, with 16 bases remaining between them. Germline CDR1 reads LNHDA; CDR2 reads SQIVND (reference sequence). The CDR3 here is CASSTGQADGETQYF. As DNA, the CDR3 is TGTGCCAGTAGTACTGGACAAGCCGACGGAGAGACCCAGTACTTC.

The rearrangement uses TRBV5-4 and TRBJ1-2; no definite D call. The V and J ends lost 0 bases and 0 bases respectively, with 9 bases between them. Germline CDR1 and CDR2: SGHNT and YYREEE (reference sequence). The CDR3 consists of 15 residues. The CDR3 DNA is TGTGCCAGCAGCTTGGATGAGAATCCTAACTATGGCTACACCTTC. It codes for CASSLDENPNYGYTF.

This chain joins TRBV18 and TRBJ1-2; D uncertain. CDR1 is KGHSH and CDR2 is LQKENI in the germline V gene. This CDR3 comprises 16 residues. V was trimmed by 6 bases and J by 6 bases, leaving 23 bases between them. CDR3 DNA sequence: TGTGCCAGCTCTCCGCTCAGTGGAGCGGGAGCTGATGGCTACACCTTC. It yields the protein CASSPLSGAGADGYTF.

The gene calls are TRBV7-2 and TRBJ2-4; 8 nucleotides agree with TRBD1. This CDR3 comprises 15 residues. From germline, CDR1 is SGHTA and CDR2 FQGNSA. After removal of 4 bases from V and 6 bases from J, the junction contained 8 bases not matched to a gene. CDR3 in amino acids: CASSSPPGQGNIQYF. In DNA, the CDR3 is TGTGCCAGCAGCTCACCTCCCGGACAGGGAAACATTCAGTACTTC. Variable domain in full (rest from reference TRBV7-2 and TRBJ2-4): GAGVSQSPSNKVTEKGKDVELRCDPISGHTALYWYRQSLGQGLEFLIYFQGNSAPDKSGLPSDRFSAERTGGSVSTLTIQRTQQEDSAVYLCASSSPPGQGNIQYFGAGTRLSVL.

This clone appeared once. This chain links TRBV4-1 with TRBJ1-1; D remains ambiguous. Trimming stripped 0 bases from V and 4 bases from J, with 6 bases between. In germline, CDR1 is MGHRA, CDR2 YSYEKL. The CDR3 consists of 13 residues. This chain's CDR3 is CASSQDRSTEAFF. The CDR3, as DNA: TGCGCCAGCAGCCAAGATCGGAGCACTGAAGCTTTCTTT.

The V and J genes are TRBV5-6 and TRBJ2-3, with TRBD2 identical over 8 bases. This CDR3 is built from 18 residues. The V gene's germline CDR1 is SGHDT and CDR2 YYEEEE. J was trimmed by 8 bases and V by 3 bases; bases with no gene match: 20. The CDR3 DNA reads as TGTGCCAGCAGCTGGATATTAGTTGAGCGGGGGACTCCGGGTACGCAGTATTTT. This encodes CASSWILVERGTPGTQYF.

This chain connects TRBV4-2 to TRBJ1-5, with 10 bases fitting TRBD1. This CDR3 contains 20 residues. Germline V gene lookup returns CDR1 LGHNA and CDR2 YNFKEQ. The J segment lost 4 bases and the V segment lost 4 bases, leaving 19 bases of the junction unmatched. CDR3 coding DNA: TGTGCCAGCAGCCCCATTTTAGGGACAGGGGTGACGGAGCGGAATCAGCCCCAGCATTTT. Translated: CASSPILGTGVTERNQPQHF.

V and J are TRBV4-2 and TRBJ1-2; TRBD1 agrees at 7 bases. After removal of 1 base from V and 6 bases from J, the junction contained 2 bases not matched to a gene. The CDR3 covers 13 residues. Germline V gene lookup returns CDR1 LGHNA and CDR2 YNFKEQ. The CDR3 region has the DNA TGTGCCAGCAGCCAAGGACAGGGCCATGGCTACACCTTC. This encodes CASSQGQGHGYTF.

This clone showed up just a few times. This rearrangement joins TRBV2 to TRBJ1-3, with 7 bases matching TRBD1. CDR3 length equals 13 residues. Germline CDR1 is SNHLY and CDR2 is FYNNEI. The junction had 0 bases not matched to a gene; V was cut back by 4 bases and J by 3 bases. The CDR3 is CASSGDSGNTIYF. The CDR3 DNA follows: TGTGCCAGCAGTGGGGACAGTGGAAACACCATATATTTT.

The CDR3, as DNA: TGTGCCAGCAGCCCCTTCGTCGGACTCAGACCCGGGGAGCTGTTTTTT. Its translation is CASSPFVGLRPGELFF. This chain links TRBV2 with TRBJ2-2; tentatively, D is TRBD2 (5 bases). CDR1 is SNHLY, CDR2 FYNNEI, per germline. The CDR3 sequence is 16 residues long. The V end lost 6 bases, the J end lost 6 bases, and 20 bases lay between the germline ends.

V is TRBV30 and J is TRBJ2-7; D remains ambiguous. The CDR3 has 11 residues. V lost 3 bases and J 5 bases, leaving 8 bases between the germline ends. CDR1 is GTSNPN and CDR2 is SVGIG in the germline V gene (reference sequence). The CDR3 bases are TGTGCCTGGAGGGCGGAGCACGAGCAGTACTTC. It specifies CAWRAEHEQYF.

The V gene is TRBV7-9, the J gene TRBJ2-5; 9 positions agree with TRBD1. V was clipped by 1 base and J by 0 bases; unmatched bases: 3. The CDR3 length is 16 residues. Germline V gene data show CDR1 as SEHNR and CDR2 as FQNEAQ (reference sequence). The CDR3: CASSLGQGEYQETQYF. The CDR3 DNA sequence: TGTGCCAGCAGCTTAGGACAGGGGGAGTACCAAGAGACCCAGTACTTC. The full variable domain, with the rest looked up from reference TRBV7-9 and TRBJ2-5, is DTGVSQNPRHKITKRGQNVTFRCDPISEHNRLYWYRQTLGQGPEFLTYFQNEAQLEKSRLLSDRFSAERPKGSFSTLEIQRTEQGDSAMYLCASSLGQGEYQETQYFGPGTRLLVL.

This sequence joins TRBV5-1 and TRBJ2-5; tentative D call: TRBD2 (5 bases). V shed 4 bases and J shed 5 bases, with 15 bases lying between them. Germline CDR1 reads SGHRS; CDR2 reads YFSETQ. The CDR3 runs to 14 residues. The CDR3 region is CASSIGLAAETQYF. In DNA form, the CDR3 reads TGCGCCAGCAGCATCGGACTCGCGGCGGAGACCCAGTACTTC.

The J gene is TRBJ2-3, the V gene TRBV7-8, with D perhaps matching TRBD1 (6 bases). Germline V gene sequence: CDR1 SGHVS, CDR2 FQNEAQ. Trimming took 1 base from V and 7 from J, leaving 12 bases between them. The CDR3 loop spans 14 amino acids. CDR3 residues: CASSLGQESYTQYF. The CDR3 DNA reads TGTGCCAGCAGCTTAGGACAGGAGAGTTATACGCAGTATTTT.

The chain has TRBV19 and TRBJ2-1; 11 bases are shared with TRBD1. V shed 0 bases and J 4 bases; nucleotides not matched to a gene: 2. Germline CDR1 and CDR2: LNHDA and SQIVND (reference sequence). This CDR3 has 16 residues. CDR3 sequence: CASSIDGTGGYNEQFF. In DNA, the CDR3 is TGTGCCAGTAGTATAGACGGGACAGGGGGGTACAATGAGCAGTTCTTC. Combining the CDR3 with reference TRBV19 and TRBJ2-1 gives the whole variable domain DGGITQSPKYLFRKEGQNVTLSCEQNLNHDAMYWYRQDPGQGLRLIYYSQIVNDFQKGDIAEGYSVSREKKESFPLTVTSAQKNPTAFYLCASSIDGTGGYNEQFFGPGTRLTVL.

This sequence joins TRBV2 and TRBJ1-4, with 10 bases aligning to TRBD1. V shed 5 bases, J shed 0 bases, and the junction held 15 bases outside the gene matches. The germline gives CDR1 SNHLY, CDR2 FYNNEI. The CDR3 consists of 20 residues. The CDR3 sequence: CASSLILAGTGDATNEKLFF. CDR3 DNA sequence: TGTGCCAGCAGTCTAATTCTCGCCGGGACAGGGGATGCAACTAATGAAAAACTGTTTTTT. The entire variable domain, with the rest obtained from reference TRBV2 and TRBJ1-4, is as follows: EPEVTQTPSHQVTQMGQEVILRCVPISNHLYFYWYRQILGQKVEFLVSFYNNEISEKSEIFDDQFSVERPDGSNFTLKIRSTKLEDSAMYFCASSLILAGTGDATNEKLFFGSGTQLSVL.

The V call is TRBV5-1, the J call TRBJ2-1; 12 positions match TRBD2. CDR3 length: 23 amino acids. Germline values: CDR1 SGHRS, CDR2 YFSETQ. J gave up 0 bases and V 0 bases, and 19 bases lay outside the gene matches. CDR3 sequence reads: CASSLARGLASGGAPNSYNEQFF. CDR3 nucleotides: TGCGCCAGCAGCTTGGCCAGGGGGTTGGCTAGCGGGGGGGCCCCCAACTCCTACAATGAGCAGTTCTTC.

The chain joins TRBV7-2 to TRBJ2-2; D not certain. The V end was cut by 7 bases, the J end by 5 bases, with 8 bases between. The CDR3 runs to 12 residues. Germline CDR1 reads SGHTA; CDR2 reads FQGNSA. CDR3 sequence reads: CASTIRTGELFF. CDR3 nucleotides: TGTGCCAGCACTATCCGGACCGGGGAGCTGTTTTTT.

The chain is built from TRBV19 and TRBJ2-4, with D unclear. The CDR3 consists of 16 residues. V lost 1 base, J lost 8 bases, and 18 bases lay in between. Germline assignment: CDR1 LNHDA and CDR2 SQIVND (reference sequence). The CDR3 nucleotides read TGTGCCAGTAGTATAGGTTTCAACCCCGAGGTGGACATTCAGTACTTC. Amino acid sequence: CASSIGFNPEVDIQYF.